There are a few counts of the clone carrying this T cell receptor (beta chain). The data are from a study of T cells in localized non-small cell lung cancer. V was cut by 6 bases and J by 6 bases, with 10 bases left in between. CDR3 size: 12 residues. CDR1 and CDR2 (germline): MGHDK, SYGVNS. This table comes from immunoSEQ multiplex PCR, and its TCRdb copy is limited to in-frame clones, with some not included. The data contain tens of thousands of clones, 75% to 90% of them seen just once; the ten biggest clones take up 17%. The input for sequencing was peripheral blood mononuclear cells, taken before any cancer treatment. The source of this sequence is a man between 40 and 70 years old with stage III lung adenocarcinoma. The chain couples TRBV25-1 to TRBJ2-3; D might be TRBD1 (5 bases). The DNA of the CDR3 is TGTGCCAGCAGGGCCGCAGGGGATACGCAGTATTTT. Encoded protein: CASRAAGDTQYF.